Listed below are T cell receptor beta chains from one sample, sequenced in a study of cytomegalovirus exposure and HLA in healthy donors. Clones were sequenced by immunoSEQ multiplex PCR, and TCRdb holds only the in-frame ones, with some missing. The sample holds 130,000 or so clones, over 75% seen once. The source material was PBMCs. The receptors come from a man aged 30-40 years in good health and CMV-seronegative. The CDR3 runs from the conserved cysteine through the conserved F or W. Fields, in order: J gene, V gene, CDR3 protein.

J: TRBJ2-5; V: TRBV6-6; CDR3: CASSTYASEGETQYF
J: TRBJ1-3; V: TRBV28; CDR3: CASSLFGSGNTIYF
J: TRBJ2-1; V: TRBV9; CDR3: CASSGLELWEQFF
J: TRBJ1-6; V: TRBV11-2; CDR3: CASRGTGVNSPLHF
J: TRBJ2-3; V: TRBV5-1; CDR3: CASSLGAGGPDTQYF
J: TRBJ1-2; V: TRBV4-1; CDR3: CASSQVGGPYGYTF
J: TRBJ2-7; V: TRBV19; CDR3: CASKIGQGSYEQYF
J: TRBJ2-7; V: TRBV5-1; CDR3: CASSSTRQDNSYEQYF
J: TRBJ1-6; V: TRBV28; CDR3: CASSPISGQGVTSYNSPLHF
J: TRBJ2-4; V: TRBV2; CDR3: CASSEGRGSKNSQYF
J: TRBJ1-3; V: TRBV28; CDR3: CASSLNGQDVTIYF
J: TRBJ1-4; V: TRBV2; CDR3: CASRRGEKLFF
J: TRBJ2-7; V: TRBV19; CDR3: CACRDSVSYEQYF
J: TRBJ1-1; V: TRBV5-6; CDR3: CASSRTGRTEAFF
J: TRBJ2-1; V: TRBV9; CDR3: CASSVGTGGINEQFF
J: TRBJ2-3; V: TRBV2; CDR3: CASSDDSGGPRTDTQYF
J: TRBJ1-6; V: TRBV7-6; CDR3: CASSSRVGQGDSPLHF
J: TRBJ1-4; V: TRBV28; CDR3: CASSQGARGSLTEKLFF
J: TRBJ2-5; V: TRBV28; CDR3: CASRPGGSEETQYF
J: TRBJ1-4; V: TRBV19; CDR3: CASSTQTGKLFF
J: TRBJ1-2; V: TRBV30; CDR3: CASPWQGGYGYTF
J: TRBJ2-2; V: TRBV10-3; CDR3: CAISVPGGPGELFF
J: TRBJ1-1; V: TRBV19; CDR3: CASSRNRGLTEAFF
J: TRBJ2-3; V: TRBV28; CDR3: CASSLSQGWLTDTQYF
J: TRBJ2-3; V: TRBV28; CDR3: CASSSAYSGTTDTQYF
J: TRBJ1-6; V: TRBV5-1; CDR3: CASSLGQGGSPLHF
J: TRBJ1-3; V: TRBV7-7; CDR3: CASSFTGGSGSTIYF
J: TRBJ2-1; V: TRBV9; CDR3: CASSRSGYYNEQFF
J: TRBJ2-5; V: TRBV18; CDR3: CASSPTSGGQETQYF
J: TRBJ2-3; V: TRBV9; CDR3: CASSAVTNPAGGPRRTDTQYF
J: NA; V: TRBV28; CDR3: CASSLRDTSYEQYF
J: TRBJ2-6; V: TRBV6-5; CDR3: CASSWSSGANVLTF
J: TRBJ2-1; V: TRBV5-1; CDR3: CASSIPLASSYNEQFF
J: TRBJ2-1; V: TRBV19; CDR3: CASSKVPGTAGTQYNEQFF
J: TRBJ1-2; V: TRBV28; CDR3: CASRPGRGAPYGYTF
J: TRBJ2-7; V: TRBV11-3; CDR3: CASSHGGDRGYEQYF
J: TRBJ1-2; V: TRBV6-1; CDR3: CASSETIRGYTF
J: TRBJ2-7; V: TRBV5-1; CDR3: CASSLQGAQTTTEQYF
J: TRBJ2-7; V: TRBV18; CDR3: CASSPSGQLAYEQYF
J: TRBJ2-5; V: TRBV7-6; CDR3: CASSRGTGPFQETQYF
J: TRBJ2-7; V: TRBV28; CDR3: CASSLGTGYVSEQYF
J: TRBJ1-6; V: TRBV5-1; CDR3: CASSSLSAYRDSPLHF
J: TRBJ2-3; V: TRBV7-9; CDR3: CASSSWTGNTDTQYF
J: TRBJ2-3; V: TRBV7-9; CDR3: CASILQGAGTDTQYF
J: TRBJ2-4; V: TRBV2; CDR3: CASRNLNSQYF
J: TRBJ1-2; V: TRBV4-2; CDR3: CASSQGGTITGGYTF
J: TRBJ2-3; V: TRBV30; CDR3: CAWTNGGADTQYF
J: TRBJ1-2; V: TRBV4-2; CDR3: CASSHPERVKYGYTF
J: TRBJ1-2; V: TRBV30; CDR3: CAYLQGDYGYTF